This T cell receptor beta chain appears in the sequencing data of a study of vaccination and CD4 T cells after COVID-19. Regarding the study as a whole: The study found median SARS-CoV-2-reactive clonotypes rising from about 20 to 38, not significantly.

About this clonotype itself: Antigen: not known.

J lost 5 bases, V lost 6 bases, and 9 bases had no gene match. The germline CDR1 and CDR2 sequences are MNHNS and SASEGT. The CDR3 consists of 14 residues. Treatment: approximately 11-day PBMC culture with coronavirus spike peptide pools or control peptides (ViraFEST assay). With the Oncomine TCR Beta short-read assay, DNA from cultured CD4+ T cells was sequenced. TCRdb re-called the PCR reads with MiXCR, one entry per CDR3 protein. The sample records 20,000 to 25,000 distinct CDR3 sequences, 55% to 65% being singletons. This specimen consisted of CD4+ T cells from blood, cultured in vitro, obtained before SARS-CoV-2 vaccination. The V gene is TRBV6-1, the J gene TRBJ1-2; 7 nucleotides match TRBD1. This TCR came from a human donor who received a COVID-19 vaccine. CDR3 sequence reads: CASSRGQAKYGYTF. In DNA form, the CDR3 reads TGTGCCAGCAGCCGCGGACAGGCGAAATATGGCTACACCTTC.